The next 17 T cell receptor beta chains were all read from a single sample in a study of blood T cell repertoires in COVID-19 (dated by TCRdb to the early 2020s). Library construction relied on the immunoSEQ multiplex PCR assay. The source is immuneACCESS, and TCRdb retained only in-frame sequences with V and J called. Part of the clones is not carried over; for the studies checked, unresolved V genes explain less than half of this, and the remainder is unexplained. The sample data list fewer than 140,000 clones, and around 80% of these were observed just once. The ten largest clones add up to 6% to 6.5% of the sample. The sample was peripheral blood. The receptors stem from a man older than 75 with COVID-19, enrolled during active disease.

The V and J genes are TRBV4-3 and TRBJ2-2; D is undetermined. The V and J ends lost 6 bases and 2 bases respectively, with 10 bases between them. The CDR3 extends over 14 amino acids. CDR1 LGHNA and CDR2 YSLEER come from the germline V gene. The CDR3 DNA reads TGCGCCAGCAGGCCAGGTCCTAACACCGGGGAGCTGTTTTTT. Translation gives CASRPGPNTGELFF.

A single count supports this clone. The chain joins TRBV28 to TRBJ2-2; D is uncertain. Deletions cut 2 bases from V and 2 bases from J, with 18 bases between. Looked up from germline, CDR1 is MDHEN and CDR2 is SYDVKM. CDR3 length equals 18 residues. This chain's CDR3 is CASSLEATSSRNTGELFF. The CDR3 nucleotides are TGTGCCAGCAGTTTAGAGGCCACATCATCCCGCAACACCGGGGAGCTGTTTTTT.

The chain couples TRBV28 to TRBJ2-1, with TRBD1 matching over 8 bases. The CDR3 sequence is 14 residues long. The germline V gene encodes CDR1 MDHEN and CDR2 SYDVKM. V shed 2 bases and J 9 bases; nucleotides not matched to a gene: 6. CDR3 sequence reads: CASSLRQGASEQFF. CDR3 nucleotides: TGTGCCAGCAGTTTACGGCAGGGGGCCAGTGAGCAGTTCTTC.

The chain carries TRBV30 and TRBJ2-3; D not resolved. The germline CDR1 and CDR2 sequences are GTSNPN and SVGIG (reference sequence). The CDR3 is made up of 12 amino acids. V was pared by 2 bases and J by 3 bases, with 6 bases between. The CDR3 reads CAWSIETDTQYF. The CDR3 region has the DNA TGTGCCTGGAGTATAGAGACAGATACGCAGTATTTT.

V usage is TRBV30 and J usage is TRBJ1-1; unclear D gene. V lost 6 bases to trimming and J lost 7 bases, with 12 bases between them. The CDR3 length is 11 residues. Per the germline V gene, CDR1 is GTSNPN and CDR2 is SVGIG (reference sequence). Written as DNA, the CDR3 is TGTGCCTGCGATACGGGAGGTGAAGCTTTCTTT. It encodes CACDTGGEAFF.

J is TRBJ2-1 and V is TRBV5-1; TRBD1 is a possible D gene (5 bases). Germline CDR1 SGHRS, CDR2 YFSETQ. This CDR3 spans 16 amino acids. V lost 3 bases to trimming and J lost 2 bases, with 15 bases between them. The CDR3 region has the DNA TGCGCCAGCAGCTGGAATTTGGGGCCCCCCTACAATGAGCAGTTCTTC. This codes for CASSWNLGPPYNEQFF.

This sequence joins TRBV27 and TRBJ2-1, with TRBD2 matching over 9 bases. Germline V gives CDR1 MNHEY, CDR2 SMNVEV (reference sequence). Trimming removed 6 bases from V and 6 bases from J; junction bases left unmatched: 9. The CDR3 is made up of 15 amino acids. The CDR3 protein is CASRRGTSIGNEQFF. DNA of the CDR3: TGTGCCAGCAGGAGAGGGACTAGCATTGGCAATGAGCAGTTCTTC.

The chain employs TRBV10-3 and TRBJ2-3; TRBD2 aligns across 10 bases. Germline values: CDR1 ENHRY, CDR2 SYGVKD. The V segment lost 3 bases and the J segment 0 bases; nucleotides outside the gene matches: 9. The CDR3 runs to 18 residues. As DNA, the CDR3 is TGTGCCATCAGTGATAATGGCGGACTAGCGGAGAGCACAGATACGCAGTATTTT. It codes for CAISDNGGLAESTDTQYF.

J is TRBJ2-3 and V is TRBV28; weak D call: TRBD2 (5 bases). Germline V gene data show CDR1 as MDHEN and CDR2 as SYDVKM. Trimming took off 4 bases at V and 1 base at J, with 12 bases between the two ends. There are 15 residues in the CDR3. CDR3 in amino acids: CASSSPGSGTDTQYF. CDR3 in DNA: TGTGCCAGCAGTTCTCCAGGTAGCGGCACAGATACGCAGTATTTT.

The CDR3 is CASSYSVGRENEQFF. The CDR3, as DNA: TGTGCCAGCAGTTACTCAGTGGGGCGCGAGAATGAGCAGTTCTTC. This rearrangement joins TRBV6-5 to TRBJ2-1, with D possibly TRBD1 on 5 matching bases. V was shortened by 0 bases and J by 7 bases, with 13 bases between the two germline ends. The CDR3 is made up of 15 amino acids. Germline CDR1 MNHEY, CDR2 SVGAGI.

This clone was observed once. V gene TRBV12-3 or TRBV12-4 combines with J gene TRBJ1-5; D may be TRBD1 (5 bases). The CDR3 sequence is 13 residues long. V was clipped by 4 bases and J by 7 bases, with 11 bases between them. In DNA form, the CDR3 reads TGTGCCAGCAGTTCCGGTCAGGGCCAGCCCCAGCATTTT. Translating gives CASSSGQGQPQHF.

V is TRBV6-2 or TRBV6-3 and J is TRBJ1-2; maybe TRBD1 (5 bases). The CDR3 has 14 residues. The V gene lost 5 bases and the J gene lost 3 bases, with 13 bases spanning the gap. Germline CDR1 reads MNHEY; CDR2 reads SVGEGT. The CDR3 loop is CASSDPQGYYGYTF. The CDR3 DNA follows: TGTGCCAGCAGTGACCCGCAGGGATACTATGGCTACACCTTC.

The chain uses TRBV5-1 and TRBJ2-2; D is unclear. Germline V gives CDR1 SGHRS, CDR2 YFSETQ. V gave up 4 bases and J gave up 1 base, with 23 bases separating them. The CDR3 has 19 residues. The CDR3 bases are TGCGCCAGCAGCCCCCGCCCGCTAGGAACCTCCCAGAACACCGGGGAGCTGTTTTTT. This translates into CASSPRPLGTSQNTGELFF. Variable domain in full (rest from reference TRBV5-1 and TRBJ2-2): KAGVTQTPRYLIKTRGQQVTLSCSPISGHRSVSWYQQTPGQGLQFLFEYFSETQRNKGNFPGRFSGRQFSNSRSEMNVSTLELGDSALYLCASSPRPLGTSQNTGELFFGEGSRLTVL.

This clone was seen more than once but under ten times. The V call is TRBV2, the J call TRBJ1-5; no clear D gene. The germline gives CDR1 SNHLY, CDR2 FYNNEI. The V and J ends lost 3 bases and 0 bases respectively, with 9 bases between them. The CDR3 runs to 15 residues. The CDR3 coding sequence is TGTGCCAGCAGTGAGAGGGAATATAGCAATCAGCCCCAGCATTTT. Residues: CASSEREYSNQPQHF.

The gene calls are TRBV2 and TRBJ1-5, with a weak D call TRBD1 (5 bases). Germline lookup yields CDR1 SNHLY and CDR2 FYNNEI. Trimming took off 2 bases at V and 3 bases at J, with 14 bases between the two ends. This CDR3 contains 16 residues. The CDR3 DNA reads TGTGCCAGCAGTGAAATGGGGGGTGGGAACAATCAGCCCCAGCATTTT. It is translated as CASSEMGGGNNQPQHF.

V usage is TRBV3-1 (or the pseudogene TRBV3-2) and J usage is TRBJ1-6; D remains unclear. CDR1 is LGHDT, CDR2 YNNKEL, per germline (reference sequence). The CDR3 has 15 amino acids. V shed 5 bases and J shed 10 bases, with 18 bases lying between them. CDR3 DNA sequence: TGTGCCAGCAGCTTTTCGTCGGAGGGATCATCACCCCTCCACTTT. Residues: CASSFSSEGSSPLHF.

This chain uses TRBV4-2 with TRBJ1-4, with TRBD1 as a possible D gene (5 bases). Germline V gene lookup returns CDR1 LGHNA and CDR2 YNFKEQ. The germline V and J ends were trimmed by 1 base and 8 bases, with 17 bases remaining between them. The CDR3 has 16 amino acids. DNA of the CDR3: TGTGCCAGCAGCCAAGTCAGTACAGCTAACAGGGAAAAACTGTTTTTT. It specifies CASSQVSTANREKLFF.